A single sample is the source of the 28 T cell receptor beta chains below, sequenced in a study of cytomegalovirus exposure and HLA in healthy donors. The study ran its PCR with 60 Vbeta and 13 Jbeta primers. Using immunoSEQ multiplex PCR, the repertoire was profiled, and TCRdb retains in-frame clones only, with some absent. The data contain over 150,000 clones, 79% of them singletons. The source material was PBMCs. The origin of the receptors is a woman aged 18 to 35 in good health and CMV-seronegative.

The V and J genes are TRBV19 and TRBJ1-5; D might be TRBD1 (5 bases). Looked up from germline, CDR1 is LNHDA and CDR2 is SQIVND (reference sequence). The CDR3 totals 16 residues. The V end was cut by 6 bases, the J end by 3 bases, with 18 bases between. In DNA form, the CDR3 reads TGTGCCAGTAGGAGCTCCTTCGGGGGATTCAATCAGCCCCAGCATTTT. It encodes CASRSSFGGFNQPQHF. Combining the CDR3 with reference TRBV19 and TRBJ1-5 gives the whole variable domain DGGITQSPKYLFRKEGQNVTLSCEQNLNHDAMYWYRQDPGQGLRLIYYSQIVNDFQKGDIAEGYSVSREKKESFPLTVTSAQKNPTAFYLCASRSSFGGFNQPQHFGDGTRLSIL.

The chain is built from TRBV18 and TRBJ2-7, with 10 positions matching TRBD2. CDR3 length: 17 residues. With 0 bases clipped from V and 5 bases from J, the junction kept 10 bases outside the gene matches. Per the germline V gene, CDR1 is KGHSH and CDR2 is LQKENI. The CDR3 DNA is TGTGCCAGCTCACCACCGCTTATAGCGGGAGGACTACACGAGCAGTACTTC. It encodes CASSPPLIAGGLHEQYF.

The sample holds one count of this clone. The rearrangement joins TRBV4-3 to TRBJ2-7; the match to TRBD1 covers 7 bases. CDR1 and CDR2 (germline): LGHNA, YSLEER. V lost 0 bases to trimming and J lost 6 bases; unmatched junction nucleotides: 20. This CDR3 contains 19 residues. CDR3 in amino acids: CASSQDLWDSGVSGGEQYF. CDR3 nucleotides: TGCGCCAGCAGCCAAGATTTGTGGGACAGTGGGGTAAGTGGCGGCGAGCAGTACTTC.

The chain joins TRBV15 to TRBJ2-1, with 10 bases fitting TRBD2. Losses at the gene ends were 5 bases for V and 0 bases for J; bases not matched to a gene: 7. Per the germline V gene, CDR1 is LNHNV and CDR2 is YYDKDF (reference sequence). This CDR3 contains 17 residues. The CDR3 DNA reads TGTGCCACCAGCCCCGGGACTAGCGTTAGCTCCTACAATGAGCAGTTCTTC. As protein: CATSPGTSVSSYNEQFF.

This chain connects TRBV19 to TRBJ2-3, with D possibly being TRBD1 (5 bases). The CDR3 has 15 amino acids. Trimming pared 3 bases from V and 3 bases from J, leaving 13 bases between. CDR1 LNHDA and CDR2 SQIVND come from the germline V gene (reference sequence). The DNA of the CDR3 is TGTGCCAGTAGTATTTCGGGCAGGGCAACAGATACGCAGTATTTT. Translated, it gives CASSISGRATDTQYF.

V is TRBV13 and J is TRBJ1-1, with TRBD1 matching over 7 bases. The CDR3 totals 13 residues. J lost 2 bases, V lost 11 bases, and 8 bases had no gene match. Germline V CDR1 and CDR2: PRHDT, FYEKMQ (reference sequence). The CDR3 loop is CAGGTAVNTEAFF. The CDR3 DNA is TGTGCCGGGGGGACAGCAGTCAACACTGAAGCTTTCTTT.

V is TRBV5-8 and J is TRBJ2-1, with a weak D call TRBD1 (6 bases). Germline V gene lookup returns CDR1 SGHTS and CDR2 YDEGEE. This CDR3 is 13 amino acids long. Trimming left V 3 bases short and J 8 bases short, with 12 bases between. The CDR3 loop reads CASSSYRVHEQFF. The CDR3 DNA sequence: TGTGCCAGCAGCTCTTACAGGGTCCATGAGCAGTTCTTC.

V usage is TRBV28 and J usage is TRBJ2-1; tentatively, D is TRBD1 (8 bases). The germline CDR1 and CDR2 sequences are MDHEN and SYDVKM. This CDR3 has 12 amino acids. V was clipped by 8 bases and J by 8 bases, with 13 bases between them. CDR3: CASGTGGDEQFF. The CDR3 bases are TGTGCCAGCGGAACAGGGGGGGATGAGCAGTTCTTC. Combining the CDR3 with reference TRBV28 and TRBJ2-1 gives the whole variable domain DVKVTQSSRYLVKRTGEKVFLECVQDMDHENMFWYRQDPGLGLRLIYFSYDVKMKEKGDIPEGYSVSREKKERFSLILESASTNQTSMYLCASGTGGDEQFFGPGTRLTVL.

This clone was recorded only once. This CDR3 is CASSQEVRDTQYF. The DNA of the CDR3 is TGTGCCAGCAGCCAAGAGGTCAGGGATACGCAGTATTTT. The rearrangement joins TRBV4-2 to TRBJ2-3; D gene uncertain. Germline assignment: CDR1 LGHNA and CDR2 YNFKEQ. This CDR3 is built from 13 residues. Trimming took 0 bases from V and 6 from J, leaving 7 bases between them.

This chain's CDR3 is CSVAQAFF. In nucleotides, the CDR3 is TGCAGCGTTGCTCAAGCTTTCTTT. V usage is TRBV29-1 and J usage is TRBJ1-1, with D uncertain. CDR3 length equals 8 residues. Germline V CDR1 and CDR2: SQVTM, ANQGSEA. The ends were cut back, 4 bases at V and 9 bases at J, with 3 bases in the middle.

V and J are TRBV7-6 and TRBJ2-3; 8 bases line up with TRBD1. The germline gives CDR1 SGHVS, CDR2 FNYEAQ. Trimming removed 4 bases from V and 1 base from J; junction bases left unmatched: 16. The CDR3 covers 19 residues. The CDR3 spells CASSSRLRGPISGTDTQYF. CDR3 DNA sequence: TGTGCCAGCAGCTCGCGTCTCAGGGGGCCCATTTCTGGCACAGATACGCAGTATTTT.

CDR3 bases: TGCGCCAGCAGGGGGACTAGAAATTACAATGAGCAGTTCTTC. This gives the protein CASRGTRNYNEQFF. V gene TRBV4-1 combines with J gene TRBJ2-1; TRBD2 matches 8 bases. Trimming cost V 6 bases and J 4 bases; bases outside gene matches: 5. Germline V gives CDR1 MGHRA, CDR2 YSYEKL. The CDR3 is 14 amino acids.

This clone appeared a few times. The V call is TRBV11-2, the J call TRBJ1-1, with D uncertain. V dropped 0 bases and J dropped 2 bases, with 10 bases sitting between them. CDR1 and CDR2 (germline): SGHAT, FQNNGV. CDR3 size: 15 residues. The CDR3 protein is CASSLDRLLNTEAFF. The CDR3 region has the DNA TGTGCCAGCAGCTTAGACAGACTACTAAACACTGAAGCTTTCTTT. Together with reference TRBV11-2 and TRBJ1-1, the CDR3 gives the full variable domain: EAGVAQSPRYKIIEKRQSVAFWCNPISGHATLYWYQQILGQGPKLLIQFQNNGVVDDSQLPKDRFSAERLKGVDSTLKIQPAKLEDSAVYLCASSLDRLLNTEAFFGQGTRLTVV.

This rearrangement joins TRBV9 to TRBJ1-1; tentative D call: TRBD1 (6 bases). V lost 0 bases, J lost 4 bases, and 13 bases lay in between. Germline loops: CDR1 SGDLS, CDR2 YYNGEE. This CDR3 has 15 amino acids. The CDR3 is CASSVEQGEATEAFF. The CDR3 bases are TGTGCCAGCAGCGTAGAACAGGGAGAGGCCACTGAAGCTTTCTTT. Based on the CDR3 plus reference TRBV9 and TRBJ1-1, the full variable domain is DSGVTQTPKHLITATGQRVTLRCSPRSGDLSVYWYQQSLDQGLQFLIQYYNGEERAKGNILERFSAQQFPDLHSELNLSSLELGDSALYFCASSVEQGEATEAFFGQGTRLTVV.

The J gene is TRBJ2-7, the V gene TRBV27, with 9 bases identical to TRBD1. V dropped 6 bases and J dropped 6; count of bases not matched to a gene: 6. Germline V CDR1 and CDR2: MNHEY, SMNVEV (reference sequence). The CDR3 is 13 residues long. The CDR3 is CASRYRGQVEQYF. The CDR3 DNA is TGTGCCAGCAGGTACAGGGGGCAGGTCGAGCAGTACTTC.

This clone turned up a few times. This rearrangement joins TRBV11-2 to TRBJ2-1; the match to TRBD2 covers 11 bases. In germline, CDR1 is SGHAT, CDR2 FQNNGV. The CDR3 contains 16 residues. The ends lost 2 bases at V and 9 bases at J; junction bases unmatched: 9. The DNA of the CDR3 is TGTGCCAGCAGCTTACTAGCGGGAGGCCGAGGGATTGAGCAGTTCTTC. Translation gives CASSLLAGGRGIEQFF.

This clone appeared a single time. The chain recombines TRBV6-6 with TRBJ2-7, with TRBD1 identical over 9 bases. Germline V CDR1 and CDR2: MNHNY, SVGAGI (reference sequence). V shed 1 base, J shed 4 bases, and the junction held 2 bases outside the gene matches. The CDR3 runs 14 residues. The CDR3 region has the DNA TGTGCCAGCAGTTACTGGACAGGGGAGTACGAGCAGTACTTC. It is translated as CASSYWTGEYEQYF.

The V and J genes are TRBV6-1 and TRBJ1-1; D unresolved. Looked up from germline, CDR1 is MNHNS and CDR2 is SASEGT. Between the trimmed V and J ends, which lost 3 bases and 7 bases, there was a span of 6 bases. The CDR3 is 11 residues long. The DNA of the CDR3 is TGTGCCAGCAGTGATCGGTATGAAGCTTTCTTT. Translating it yields CASSDRYEAFF.

The CDR3 DNA reads TGTGCCAGCACACCTTTGAGTACAGACCTCTACGAGCAGTACTTC. Translated, it gives CASTPLSTDLYEQYF. The V gene is TRBV28, the J gene TRBJ2-7; D is uncertain. CDR3 length equals 15 residues. CDR1 and CDR2 from the germline V gene are MDHEN and SYDVKM. With 7 bases removed from V and 3 bases from J, the gap between germline ends came to 19 bases.

This rearrangement joins TRBV5-1 to TRBJ2-5; possibly TRBD1 for D (5 bases). This CDR3 spans 15 amino acids. The V gene's germline CDR1 is SGHRS and CDR2 YFSETQ. The V end lost 7 bases, the J end lost 5 bases, and 21 bases lay between the germline ends. CDR3 coding DNA: TGCGCCAGCTTTAGGGCAGCTGGGGCCGGGGAGACCCAGTACTTC. This gives the protein CASFRAAGAGETQYF.

V gene TRBV6-6 combines with J gene TRBJ2-5; 8 nucleotides agree with TRBD2. The germline V gene has CDR1 MNHNY and CDR2 SVGAGI (reference sequence). V shed 7 bases and J 5 bases; nucleotides not matched to a gene: 6. The CDR3 contains 13 residues. This CDR3 reads CASIRGGYETQYF. In nucleotides, the CDR3 is TGTGCCAGCATCCGGGGGGGGTATGAGACCCAGTACTTC.

Notes on this clone: This sample also contains other DNA sequences that code for the same CDR3. CDR3 in DNA: TGTGCCAGCAGACAAACAGGGGTTGGTGAAGCTTTCTTT. Translated: CASRQTGVGEAFF. The J gene is TRBJ1-1, the V gene TRBV6-5; TRBD1 agrees at 7 bases. CDR1 is MNHEY and CDR2 is SVGAGI in the germline V gene. V lost 6 bases to trimming and J lost 7 bases; unmatched junction nucleotides: 8. This CDR3 region has 13 residues.

V gene TRBV10-1 combines with J gene TRBJ1-2; 8 bases are a match to TRBD1. There are 13 residues in the CDR3. The J segment lost 7 bases and the V segment lost 5 bases, leaving 6 bases of the junction unmatched. Per the germline V gene, CDR1 is WNHNN and CDR2 is SYGVQD (reference sequence). CDR3 nucleotides: TGCGCCAGCAGTCCCTTGACAGGGGCTGGCTACACCTTC. Protein: CASSPLTGAGYTF.

V is TRBV11-3 and J is TRBJ2-3; 7 bases fit TRBD2. CDR3 length: 15 amino acids. V lost 4 bases and J lost 3; bases outside the gene matches: 7. Germline V gene data show CDR1 as SGHNT and CDR2 as YENEEA. The CDR3, as DNA: TGTGCCAGCAGCTCCAAGCGGGATGGGACAGATACGCAGTATTTT. This codes for CASSSKRDGTDTQYF.

The chain combines TRBV5-8 with TRBJ2-1; D unclear. Deletions cut 5 bases from V and 10 bases from J, with 16 bases between. This CDR3 is 13 amino acids long. CDR1 and CDR2 from the germline V gene are SGHTS and YDEGEE. The CDR3 region is CASSYPPNGEQFF. CDR3 DNA sequence: TGTGCCAGCAGTTACCCCCCGAACGGGGAGCAGTTCTTC.

Here the CDR3 DNA reads TGTGCCAGCACCCGTAGGGACAGGCTGAGGGAGCAGTACTTC. Translating gives CASTRRDRLREQYF. The rearrangement uses TRBV27 and TRBJ2-7, with 8 bases fitting TRBD1. The CDR3 has 14 amino acids. From germline, CDR1 is MNHEY and CDR2 SMNVEV (reference sequence). J was trimmed by 7 bases and V by 7 bases; bases with no gene match: 12.

The chain carries TRBV29-1 and TRBJ1-1; 8 bases agree with TRBD1. This CDR3 has 12 amino acids. The germline CDR1 and CDR2 sequences are SQVTM and ANQGSEA. CDR3 nucleotide sequence: TGCAGTTTTGGACAGGGAGGCACTGAAGCTTTCTTT. As protein: CSFGQGGTEAFF.

This rearrangement joins TRBV5-1 to TRBJ2-7; TRBD2 matches 12 bases. Germline trimming cut 6 bases from V and 6 bases from J; bases unmatched to any gene: 7. This CDR3 has 14 residues. Germline lookup yields CDR1 SGHRS and CDR2 YFSETQ. CDR3 amino acids: CASTRTSGNGEQYF. CDR3 bases: TGCGCCAGCACCCGGACTAGCGGGAATGGCGAGCAGTACTTC.